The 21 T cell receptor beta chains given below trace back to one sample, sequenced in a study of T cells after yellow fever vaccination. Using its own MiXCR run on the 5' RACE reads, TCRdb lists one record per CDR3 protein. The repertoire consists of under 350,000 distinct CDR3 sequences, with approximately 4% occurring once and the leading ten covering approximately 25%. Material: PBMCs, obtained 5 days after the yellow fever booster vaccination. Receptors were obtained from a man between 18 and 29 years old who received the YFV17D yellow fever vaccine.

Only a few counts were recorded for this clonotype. The CDR3 here is CASSLLGGVYNEQFF. The CDR3 bases are TGCGCCAGCAGCTTGTTGGGAGGCGTATACAATGAGCAGTTCTTC. The chain joins TRBV5-1 to TRBJ2-1; weak D call: TRBD2 (6 bases). Germline V gene sequence: CDR1 SGHRS, CDR2 YFSETQ. Trimming left V 1 base short and J 4 bases short, with 12 bases between. The CDR3 sequence is 15 residues long.

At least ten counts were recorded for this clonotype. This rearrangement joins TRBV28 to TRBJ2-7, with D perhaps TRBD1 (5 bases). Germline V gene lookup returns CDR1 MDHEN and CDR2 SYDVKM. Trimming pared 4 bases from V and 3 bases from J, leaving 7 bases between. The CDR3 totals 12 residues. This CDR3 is CASSSDSYEQYV. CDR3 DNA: TGTGCCAGCAGTTCAGACAGCTACGAGCAGTACGTC.

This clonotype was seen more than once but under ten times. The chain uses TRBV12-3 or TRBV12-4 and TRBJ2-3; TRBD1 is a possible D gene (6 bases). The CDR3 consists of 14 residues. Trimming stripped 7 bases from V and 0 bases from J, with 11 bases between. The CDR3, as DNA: TGTGCCAGCATCGTCAGGGGTAGCACAGATACGCAGTATTTT. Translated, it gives CASIVRGSTDTQYF.

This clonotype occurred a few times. The CDR3 DNA sequence: TGCGCCAGCAGCCAAGATAAAAAGGAAAGGGGGCGAGGGGGCTACACCTTC. Translation: CASSQDKKERGRGGYTF. The chain carries TRBV4-1 and TRBJ1-2; 7 positions match TRBD1. Unmatched junction bases numbered 15, after V lost 0 bases and J lost 8 bases. Germline CDR1 and CDR2: MGHRA and YSYEKL. There are 17 residues in the CDR3.

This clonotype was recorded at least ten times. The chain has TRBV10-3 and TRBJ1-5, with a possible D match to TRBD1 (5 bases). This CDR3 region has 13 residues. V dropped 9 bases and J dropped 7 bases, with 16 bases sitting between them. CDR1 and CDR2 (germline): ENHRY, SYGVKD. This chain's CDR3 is CAMSKGPGQPQHF. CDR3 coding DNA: TGTGCCATGAGCAAGGGGCCAGGGCAGCCCCAGCATTTT.

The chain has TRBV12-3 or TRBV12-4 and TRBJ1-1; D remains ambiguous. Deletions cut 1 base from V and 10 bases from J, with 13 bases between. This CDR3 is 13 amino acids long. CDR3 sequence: CASSLEMEIGAFF. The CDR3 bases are TGTGCCAGCAGTTTAGAGATGGAAATTGGAGCTTTCTTT.

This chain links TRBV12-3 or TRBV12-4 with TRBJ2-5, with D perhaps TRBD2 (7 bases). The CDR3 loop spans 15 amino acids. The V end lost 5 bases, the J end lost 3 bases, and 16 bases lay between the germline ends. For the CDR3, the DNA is TGTGCCAGCAGTGAGGGGGGGCTAGCGAAAGAGACCCAGTACTTC. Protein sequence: CASSEGGLAKETQYF.

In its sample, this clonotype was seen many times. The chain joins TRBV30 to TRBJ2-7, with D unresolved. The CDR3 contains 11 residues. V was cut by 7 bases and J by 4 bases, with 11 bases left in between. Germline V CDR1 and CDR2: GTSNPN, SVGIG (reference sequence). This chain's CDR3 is CAYETRYEQYF. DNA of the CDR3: TGTGCCTATGAGACTCGGTACGAGCAGTACTTC.

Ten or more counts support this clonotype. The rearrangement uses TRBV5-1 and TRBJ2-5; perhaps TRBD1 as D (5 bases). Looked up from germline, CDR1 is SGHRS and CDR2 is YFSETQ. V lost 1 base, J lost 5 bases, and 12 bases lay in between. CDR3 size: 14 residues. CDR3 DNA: TGCGCCAGCAGCTTGAGGGGCCAGACTGAGACCCAGTACTTC. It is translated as CASSLRGQTETQYF. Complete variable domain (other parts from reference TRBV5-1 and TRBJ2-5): KAGVTQTPRYLIKTRGQQVTLSCSPISGHRSVSWYQQTPGQGLQFLFEYFSETQRNKGNFPGRFSGRQFSNSRSEMNVSTLELGDSALYLCASSLRGQTETQYFGPGTRLLVL.

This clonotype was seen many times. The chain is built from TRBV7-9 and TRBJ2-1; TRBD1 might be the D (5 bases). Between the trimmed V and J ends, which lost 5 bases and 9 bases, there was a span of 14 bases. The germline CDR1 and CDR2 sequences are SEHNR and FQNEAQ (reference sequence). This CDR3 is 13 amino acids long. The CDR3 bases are TGTGCCAGCAGCCCAAGGGCAGGGCGTGAGCAGTTCTTC. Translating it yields CASSPRAGREQFF.

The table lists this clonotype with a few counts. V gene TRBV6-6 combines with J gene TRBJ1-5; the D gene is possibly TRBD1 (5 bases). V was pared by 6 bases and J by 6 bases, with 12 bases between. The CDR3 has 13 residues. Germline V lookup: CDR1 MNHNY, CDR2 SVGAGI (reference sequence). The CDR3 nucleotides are TGTGCCAGCAGCCCAGGGATGCGTCAGCCCCAGCATTTT. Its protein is CASSPGMRQPQHF.

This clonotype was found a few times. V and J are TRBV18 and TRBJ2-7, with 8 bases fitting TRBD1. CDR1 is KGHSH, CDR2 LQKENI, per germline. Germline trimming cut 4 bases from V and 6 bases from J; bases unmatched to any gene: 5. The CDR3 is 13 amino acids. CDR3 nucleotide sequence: TGTGCCAGCTCACGGGGAGACAGGGGCGAGCAGTACGTC. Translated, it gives CASSRGDRGEQYV.

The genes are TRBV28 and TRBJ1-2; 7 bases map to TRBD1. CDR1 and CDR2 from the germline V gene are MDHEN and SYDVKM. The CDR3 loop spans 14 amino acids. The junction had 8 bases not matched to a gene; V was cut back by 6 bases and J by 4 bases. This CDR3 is CASRGQGEVYGYTF. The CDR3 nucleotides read TGTGCCAGCAGGGGCCAGGGGGAAGTCTATGGCTACACCTTC.

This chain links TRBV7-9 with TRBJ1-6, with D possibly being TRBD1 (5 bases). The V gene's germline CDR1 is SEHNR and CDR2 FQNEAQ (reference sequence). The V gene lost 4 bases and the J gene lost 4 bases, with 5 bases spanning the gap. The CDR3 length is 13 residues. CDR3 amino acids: CASSSGYNSPLHF. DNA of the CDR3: TGTGCCAGCAGCTCAGGGTATAATTCACCCCTCCACTTT.

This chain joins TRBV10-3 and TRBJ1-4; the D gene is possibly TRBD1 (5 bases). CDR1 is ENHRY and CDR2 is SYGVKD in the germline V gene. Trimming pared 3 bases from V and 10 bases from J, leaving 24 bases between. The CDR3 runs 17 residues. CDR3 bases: TGTGCCATCAGTGACCCAACTTCGGGGGGAGGATTAGGAAAACTGTTTTTT. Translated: CAISDPTSGGGLGKLFF.

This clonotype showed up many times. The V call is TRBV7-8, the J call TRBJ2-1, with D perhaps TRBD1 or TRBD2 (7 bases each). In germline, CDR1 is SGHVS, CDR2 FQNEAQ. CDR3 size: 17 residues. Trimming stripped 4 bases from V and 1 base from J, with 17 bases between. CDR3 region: CASSWSRQGGSYNEQFF. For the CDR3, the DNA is TGTGCCAGCAGCTGGTCGAGACAGGGAGGGTCCTACAATGAGCAGTTCTTC.

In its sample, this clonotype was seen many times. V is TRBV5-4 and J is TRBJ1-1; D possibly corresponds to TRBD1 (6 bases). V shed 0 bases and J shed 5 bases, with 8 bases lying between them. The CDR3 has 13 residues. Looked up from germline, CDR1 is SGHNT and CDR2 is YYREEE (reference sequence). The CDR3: CASSLEGVTEAFF. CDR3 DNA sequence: TGTGCCAGCAGCTTGGAGGGGGTGACTGAAGCTTTCTTT. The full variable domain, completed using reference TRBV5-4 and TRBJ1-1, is ETGVTQSPTHLIKTRGQQVTLRCSSQSGHNTVSWYQQALGQGPQFIFQYYREEENGRGNFPPRFSGLQFPNYSSELNVNALELDDSALYLCASSLEGVTEAFFGQGTRLTVV.

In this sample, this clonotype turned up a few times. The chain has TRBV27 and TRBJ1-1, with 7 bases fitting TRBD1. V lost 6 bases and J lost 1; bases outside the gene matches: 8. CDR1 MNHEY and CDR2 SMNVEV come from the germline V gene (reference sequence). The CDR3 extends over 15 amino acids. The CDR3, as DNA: TGTGCCAGCAGCCTACAGACAGGGCAGAACACTGAAGCTTTCTTT. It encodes CASSLQTGQNTEAFF.

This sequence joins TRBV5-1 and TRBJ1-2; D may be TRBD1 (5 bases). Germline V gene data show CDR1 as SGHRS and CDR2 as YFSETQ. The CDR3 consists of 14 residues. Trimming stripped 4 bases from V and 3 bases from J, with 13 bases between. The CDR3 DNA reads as TGCGCCAGCAGCCGTGTTACGGGGGACTATGGCTACACCTTC. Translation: CASSRVTGDYGYTF.

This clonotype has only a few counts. The CDR3 region is CASSQSRDSSYEQYV. The CDR3 DNA reads as TGTGCCAGCAGTCAGAGCCGGGACAGCTCCTACGAGCAGTACGTC. The chain is built from TRBV28 and TRBJ2-7; 7 bases fit TRBD1. V lost 5 bases to trimming and J lost 0 bases; unmatched junction nucleotides: 7. CDR1 and CDR2 from the germline V gene are MDHEN and SYDVKM. The CDR3 contains 15 residues.

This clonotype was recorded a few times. CDR3 loop: CASSPMGGDTQYF. The DNA of the CDR3 is TGTGCCAGTAGTCCCATGGGAGGCGATACGCAGTATTTT. This chain uses TRBV19 with TRBJ2-3; D possibly corresponds to TRBD2 (6 bases). The length of the CDR3 is 13 residues. V dropped 5 bases and J dropped 6 bases, with 12 bases sitting between them. Germline V gives CDR1 LNHDA, CDR2 SQIVND (reference sequence). Filled out from reference TRBV19 and TRBJ2-3, the complete variable domain reads DGGITQSPKYLFRKEGQNVTLSCEQNLNHDAMYWYRQDPGQGLRLIYYSQIVNDFQKGDIAEGYSVSREKKESFPLTVTSAQKNPTAFYLCASSPMGGDTQYFGPGTRLTVL.